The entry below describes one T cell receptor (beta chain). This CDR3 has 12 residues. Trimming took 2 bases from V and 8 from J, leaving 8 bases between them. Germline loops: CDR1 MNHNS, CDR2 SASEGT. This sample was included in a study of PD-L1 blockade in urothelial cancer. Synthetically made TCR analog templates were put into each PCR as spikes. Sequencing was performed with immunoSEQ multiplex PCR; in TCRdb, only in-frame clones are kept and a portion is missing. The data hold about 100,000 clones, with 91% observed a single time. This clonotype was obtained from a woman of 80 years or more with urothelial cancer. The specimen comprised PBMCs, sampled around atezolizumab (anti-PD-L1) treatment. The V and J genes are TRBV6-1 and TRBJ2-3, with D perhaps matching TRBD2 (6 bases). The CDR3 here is CASSEIGGTQYF. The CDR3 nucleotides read TGTGCCAGCAGTGAAATCGGGGGTACGCAGTATTTT.